These 31 T cell receptor beta chains share one sample of origin, sequenced in a study of blood T cells in healthy people across ages. Primers used in a second PCR of about 7 to 12 cycles were a sample-barcoded 5' primer and a J-beta primer mix. TCRdb fed the 5' RACE reads into MiXCR, producing one record per CDR3 protein. This table holds about 1 million distinct CDR3 sequences, more than 35% found once. The sequencing sample was made of blood. These receptors were obtained from a woman aged 60-75 years in good health.

The V and J genes are TRBV2 and TRBJ2-5; unclear D gene. Germline V lookup: CDR1 SNHLY, CDR2 FYNNEI. The CDR3 is 13 residues long. Between the trimmed V and J ends, which lost 5 bases and 1 base, there was a span of 8 bases. CDR3 sequence reads: CASSIDRQETQYF. CDR3 in DNA: TGTGCCAGCAGTATTGACCGCCAAGAGACCCAGTACTTC.

V is TRBV20-1 and J is TRBJ2-1, with TRBD2 matching over 7 bases. This CDR3 comprises 14 residues. With 4 bases clipped from V and 2 bases from J, the junction kept 5 bases outside the gene matches. The germline gives CDR1 DFQATT, CDR2 SNEGSKA (reference sequence). DNA of the CDR3: TGCAGTGCTATCATGCGGGGGACCTACAATGAGCAGTTCTTC. This sequence encodes CSAIMRGTYNEQFF.

The rearrangement links TRBV5-1 to TRBJ2-7, with 8 bases fitting TRBD1. The J call may be wrong; the DNA end is better matched by TRBJ2-5. This CDR3 spans 16 amino acids. The germline gives CDR1 SGHRS, CDR2 YFSETQ. The CDR3 DNA reads TGCGCCAGCAGCTTTGACAGGGGATTGGGAGCAGAGACCCAGTACTTC. Translated: CASSFDRGLGAETQYF.

The chain uses TRBV27 and TRBJ2-4; D is possibly TRBD2 (5 bases). TRBJ2-7 explains the end of the DNA better; the J call may be wrong. CDR3 length equals 16 residues. Germline loops: CDR1 MNHEY, CDR2 SMNVEV (reference sequence). The CDR3 DNA follows: TGTGCCAGCAGTTTATCGTGGCGGGCGACCTTATACGAGCAGTACTTC. Its protein product is CASSLSWRATLYEQYF.

In regard to this clonotype: One end of the junction is discordant with germline, which a read error may explain. The chain links TRBV18 to TRBJ2-7; D is unclear. The CDR3 consists of 14 residues. Germline V gene lookup returns CDR1 KGHSH and CDR2 LQKENI. The CDR3 DNA reads TGTGCCCGCTCACCGGGCGTTCTAACCTACGAGCAGTACTTC. Encoded protein: CARSPGVLTYEQYF.

This clonotype was seen a few times. V is TRBV18 and J is TRBJ2-7; D gene uncertain. Deletions cut 1 base from V and 7 bases from J, with 11 bases between. Germline CDR1 is KGHSH and CDR2 is LQKENI. The CDR3 length is 13 residues. The CDR3 region is CASSPLGPREQYF. The CDR3 nucleotides are TGTGCCAGCTCACCACTAGGGCCCCGGGAGCAGTACTTC. The full variable domain, rest sourced from reference TRBV18 and TRBJ2-7, is NAGVMQNPRHLVRRRGQEARLRCSPMKGHSHVYWYRQLPEEGLKFMVYLQKENIIDESGMPKERFSAEFPKEGPSILRIQQVVRGDSAAYFCASSPLGPREQYFGPGTRLTVT.

The chain is built from TRBV29-1 and TRBJ2-7; weak D call: TRBD1 (6 bases). V was cut by 6 bases and J by 2 bases, with 14 bases left in between. Germline CDR1 and CDR2: SQVTM and ANQGSEA. This CDR3 contains 13 residues. DNA for the CDR3: TGCAGCGTAAGAAGGGGACATACCTACGAGCAGTACTTC. This codes for CSVRRGHTYEQYF.

The CDR3 sequence is CASSYQGDTGELFF. In DNA, the CDR3 is TGTGCCAGCAGCTACCAGGGGGACACCGGGGAGCTGTTTTTT. The rearrangement links TRBV7-3 to TRBJ2-2; 7 positions agree with TRBD1. This CDR3 is built from 14 residues. Germline CDR1 SGHTA, CDR2 FQGTGA. The V gene end was trimmed by 4 bases and the J gene end by 3 bases; junction bases not matched to a gene: 2.

This clonotype was counted a few times. The rearrangement links TRBV5-1 to TRBJ2-7; 11 bases line up with TRBD2. Germline V gives CDR1 SGHRS, CDR2 YFSETQ. The CDR3 sequence is 16 residues long. V was clipped by 4 bases and J by 0 bases; unmatched bases: 6. In DNA, the CDR3 is TGCGCCAGCAGCCAGGATACTAGCGGGAGCTCCTACGAGCAGTACTTC. Its protein product is CASSQDTSGSSYEQYF. The whole variable domain, filled in from reference TRBV5-1 and TRBJ2-7, reads KAGVTQTPRYLIKTRGQQVTLSCSPISGHRSVSWYQQTPGQGLQFLFEYFSETQRNKGNFPGRFSGRQFSNSRSEMNVSTLELGDSALYLCASSQDTSGSSYEQYFGPGTRLTVT.

The V call is TRBV20-1, the J call TRBJ2-3; tentative D call: TRBD1 (6 bases). Deletions cut 5 bases from V and 6 bases from J, with 9 bases between. The CDR3 covers 11 residues. The germline gives CDR1 DFQATT, CDR2 SNEGSKA (reference sequence). In DNA, the CDR3 is TGCAGTGCTCCCCAGGGGGATACGCAGTATTTT. It yields the protein CSAPQGDTQYF.

This clonotype was seen a few times. The chain links TRBV2 to TRBJ2-7; D not resolved. V lost 6 bases and J lost 2, with 5 bases in between. Germline CDR1 is SNHLY and CDR2 is FYNNEI. This CDR3 contains 11 residues. The CDR3 nucleotides read TGTGCCAGCAGGGCGACCTACGAGCAGTACTTC. Encoded protein: CASRATYEQYF.

The chain joins TRBV7-8 to TRBJ2-3; the D gene is possibly TRBD2 (6 bases). Trimming stripped 10 bases from V and 2 bases from J, with 13 bases between. The CDR3 covers 13 residues. Germline V gene sequence: CDR1 SGHVS, CDR2 FQNEAQ. The CDR3 DNA sequence: TGTGCCACCGGCCGGGGGAACACAGATACGCAGTATTTT. It encodes CATGRGNTDTQYF.

The J gene is TRBJ2-5, the V gene TRBV10-3; 11 bases map to TRBD1. Trimming cost V 6 bases and J 2 bases; bases outside gene matches: 2. CDR1 ENHRY and CDR2 SYGVKD come from the germline V gene. The CDR3 sequence is 14 residues long. The CDR3 coding sequence is TGTGCCATCAGCGGGGACAGGGGGCAAGAGACCCAGTACTTC. Its translation is CAISGDRGQETQYF.

This clonotype has just a few counts. The chain is built from TRBV20-1 and TRBJ2-3; 7 bases agree with TRBD2. CDR1 is DFQATT, CDR2 SNEGSKA, per germline (reference sequence). The trim removed 7 bases at V and 4 bases at J, leaving 11 bases unmatched. The CDR3 loop spans 14 amino acids. For the CDR3, the DNA is TGCAGTGTGCTAGGGGCGGGAGTGTCAGATACGCAGTATTTT. Amino acid sequence: CSVLGAGVSDTQYF.

The chain employs TRBV20-1 and TRBJ2-3; D call uncertain. The CDR3 is made up of 12 amino acids. Trimming stripped 6 bases from V and 5 bases from J, with 12 bases between. CDR1 is DFQATT and CDR2 is SNEGSKA in the germline V gene (reference sequence). For the CDR3, the DNA is TGCAGTGCGGGTTCTTCTCTAGATACGCAGTATTTT. Residues: CSAGSSLDTQYF.

This clonotype has a single count. The chain couples TRBV19 to TRBJ2-1, with D maybe TRBD1 (5 bases). CDR1 and CDR2 (germline): LNHDA, SQIVND (reference sequence). V dropped 5 bases and J dropped 0 bases, with 17 bases sitting between them. The CDR3 totals 17 residues. CDR3 region: CASSVDPRGSSYNEQFF. Here the CDR3 DNA reads TGTGCCAGTAGTGTGGACCCTAGGGGTAGCTCCTACAATGAGCAGTTCTTC.

This clonotype came up a few times. The DNA for the CDR3 is TGTGCCAGCAGCGGGAGCGGGTCCTTCCCTAATGAGCAGTTCTTC. This gives the protein CASSGSGSFPNEQFF. This chain joins TRBV6-1 and TRBJ2-1, with a possible D match to TRBD2 (6 bases). V was shortened by 6 bases and J by 7 bases, with 19 bases between the two germline ends. Germline values: CDR1 MNHNS, CDR2 SASEGT. This CDR3 region has 15 residues.

This clonotype was observed a handful of times. The chain employs TRBV20-1 and TRBJ2-3; D tentatively fits TRBD1 or TRBD2 (6 bases each). The length of the CDR3 is 17 residues. V was shortened by 0 bases and J by 1 base, with 17 bases between the two germline ends. Germline CDR1 is DFQATT and CDR2 is SNEGSKA (reference sequence). CDR3 sequence: CSARDLGGLIRTDTQYF. The DNA of the CDR3 is TGCAGTGCTAGAGATTTGGGGGGCTTGATTCGCACAGATACGCAGTATTTT.

This clonotype was seen more than once but under ten times. This chain connects TRBV20-1 to TRBJ2-7; no clear D gene. Germline V CDR1 and CDR2: DFQATT, SNEGSKA (reference sequence). There are 12 residues in the CDR3. Deletions cut 3 bases from V and 2 bases from J, with 8 bases between. The CDR3 bases are TGCAGTGCTAGTTCTCAAACCTACGAGCAGTACTTC. This encodes CSASSQTYEQYF.

The V gene is TRBV5-1, the J gene TRBJ1-2; no clear D. Trimming took off 1 base at V and 0 bases at J, with 10 bases between the two ends. CDR3 length equals 15 residues. Germline CDR1 is SGHRS and CDR2 is YFSETQ. The CDR3 DNA is TGCGCCAGCAGCTTGTTACTGGACGCTAACTATGGCTACACCTTC. Amino acids: CASSLLLDANYGYTF. Full variable domain (outside the CDR3, taken from reference TRBV5-1 and TRBJ1-2): KAGVTQTPRYLIKTRGQQVTLSCSPISGHRSVSWYQQTPGQGLQFLFEYFSETQRNKGNFPGRFSGRQFSNSRSEMNVSTLELGDSALYLCASSLLLDANYGYTFGSGTRLTVV.

The chain joins TRBV4-2 to TRBJ1-6, with 7 bases matching TRBD1. The V and J ends lost 3 bases and 7 bases, in that order; junction bases with no gene match: 12. The CDR3 runs to 17 residues. Germline V gene lookup returns CDR1 LGHNA and CDR2 YNFKEQ. The CDR3 DNA reads TGTGCCAGCAGCCAGGACGCCGGGACAGAAGTGAATTCACCCCTCCACTTT. Its translation: CASSQDAGTEVNSPLHF.

The chain uses TRBV27 and TRBJ2-7; 12 positions agree with TRBD1. Per germline, CDR1 MNHEY and CDR2 SMNVEV (reference sequence). Trimming at V came to 2 bases and at J to 6 bases, leaving 8 bases not matched to a gene. The CDR3 spans 16 residues. CDR3 sequence reads: CASSLEGTGGAGEQYF. The CDR3 coding sequence is TGTGCCAGCAGTTTAGAGGGGACAGGGGGCGCGGGCGAGCAGTACTTC.

The chain is built from TRBV12-3 or TRBV12-4 and TRBJ2-1, with TRBD2 matching 14 bases. The CDR3 spans 14 residues. Trimming cost V 7 bases and J 10 bases; bases outside gene matches: 6. The CDR3 nucleotides read TGTGCCAGCACCACCGGACTAGCGGGAGGCGAGCAGTTCTTC. Its translation is CASTTGLAGGEQFF.

V is TRBV10-3 and J is TRBJ1-2; D is undetermined. The CDR3 runs 12 residues. Trimming took off 3 bases at V and 4 bases at J, with 6 bases between the two ends. The germline gives CDR1 ENHRY, CDR2 SYGVKD. This CDR3 is CAISDRSYGYTF. The CDR3 coding sequence is TGTGCCATCAGTGACCGCAGCTATGGCTACACCTTC.

The chain uses TRBV4-1 and TRBJ2-3; D not certain. The length of the CDR3 is 13 residues. The V end lost 4 bases, the J end lost 10 bases, and 15 bases lay between the germline ends. In germline, CDR1 is MGHRA, CDR2 YSYEKL. CDR3 in amino acids: CASSPPVRPPQYF. The CDR3 DNA follows: TGCGCCAGCAGCCCCCCGGTTCGTCCCCCGCAGTATTTT.

This sequence joins TRBV6-5 and TRBJ2-5; TRBD1 is a possible D gene (6 bases). Matching the DNA end better, TRBJ2-7 makes the J call doubtful. The CDR3 runs to 14 residues. Looked up from germline, CDR1 is MNHEY and CDR2 is SVGAGI. CDR3 residues: CASGIRDISGEQYF. For the CDR3, the DNA is TGTGCCAGCGGGATCCGGGACATCTCGGGCGAGCAGTACTTC.

As to this clonotype: One end of the junction fails to match germline, which may point to a read error. CDR3 sequence (DNA): TGTGCCGGCAGTGCCTCCCGGACGGCTGGGGCCAACGTCCTGACTTTC. Protein product: CAGSASRTAGANVLTF. The J gene is TRBJ2-6, the V gene TRBV27; D not certain. CDR1 and CDR2 from the germline V gene are MNHEY and SMNVEV (reference sequence). The CDR3 spans 16 residues.

V is TRBV27 and J is TRBJ1-2; 9 positions agree with TRBD1. The V and J ends lost 5 bases and 2 bases, in that order; junction bases with no gene match: 9. The CDR3 consists of 16 residues. Per the germline V gene, CDR1 is MNHEY and CDR2 is SMNVEV (reference sequence). CDR3 loop: CASSGTGTGINYGYTF. The CDR3 DNA is TGTGCCAGCAGTGGTACCGGGACAGGGATAAACTATGGCTACACCTTC.

The rearrangement joins TRBV15 to TRBJ2-4, with D perhaps matching TRBD1 or TRBD2 (5 bases each). The better agreement between TRBJ2-7 and the DNA end casts doubt on the J call. This CDR3 comprises 17 residues. Germline lookup yields CDR1 LNHNV and CDR2 YYDKDF (reference sequence). In DNA, the CDR3 is TGTGCCACCAGCAGAGATCGGCTTGGGACCATAAGCCACGAGCAGTACTTC. This encodes CATSRDRLGTISHEQYF.

The chain joins TRBV5-5 to TRBJ2-7, with D maybe TRBD1 (6 bases). From germline, CDR1 is SGHKS and CDR2 YYEKEE (reference sequence). The CDR3 length is 15 residues. The V and J ends lost 5 bases and 0 bases respectively, with 15 bases between them. CDR3 protein: CASRRDTGSSYEQYF. DNA of the CDR3: TGTGCCAGCAGGAGGGATACAGGGAGCTCCTACGAGCAGTACTTC.

This clonotype was detected only a few times. The gene calls are TRBV3-1 and TRBJ2-7; D possibly corresponds to TRBD1 (5 bases). Trimming left V 4 bases short and J 2 bases short, with 18 bases between. This CDR3 has 16 residues. Germline assignment: CDR1 LGHDT and CDR2 YNNKEL (reference sequence). CDR3 sequence (DNA): TGTGCCAGCAGCCCAACACCAAGACTGACAGCCTACGAGCAGTACTTC. Translated: CASSPTPRLTAYEQYF.